These 32 T cell receptor beta chains were sequenced from one sample in a study of vaccination effects on CD4 cells after COVID-19. Having been cultured for less than 12 days, the cells underwent CD4+ T cell isolation. These receptors' antigens are unknown. The protocol was immunoSEQ multiplex PCR, while the TCRdb copy is restricted to in-frame clones and leaves out a portion. This sample has tens of thousands of clones, with more than 60% found just once. This specimen was CD4+ T cells from PBMCs cultured without peptide, taken before COVID-19 vaccination. The receptors here all came from a human donor who had a prior SARS-CoV-2 infection.

This clone has only a few counts. The CDR3 region has the DNA TGTGCCATCAGAGTGGGACAGGGGGCCCTCGGGACCTACGAGCAGTACTTC. It is translated as CAIRVGQGALGTYEQYF. This chain uses TRBV10-3 with TRBJ2-7; 12 bases fit TRBD1. Trimming took 6 bases from V and 2 from J; bases not matched to a gene: 11. The germline V gene encodes CDR1 ENHRY and CDR2 SYGVKD. This CDR3 comprises 17 residues.

The chain carries TRBV6-1 and TRBJ2-6, with D uncertain. This CDR3 comprises 15 residues. Germline V CDR1 and CDR2: MNHNS, SASEGT. V gave up 1 base and J gave up 2 bases, with 6 bases separating them. The CDR3 nucleotides read TGTGCCAGCAGTGAAGATACGGCTGGGGCCAACGTCCTGACTTTC. It specifies CASSEDTAGANVLTF.

This rearrangement joins TRBV30 to TRBJ2-3; D is uncertain. This CDR3 is built from 12 residues. Trimming removed 4 bases at V and 2 bases at J, with 7 bases between. Germline assignment: CDR1 GTSNPN and CDR2 SVGIG (reference sequence). As DNA, the CDR3 is TGTGCCTGGAACCGCTTCACAGATACGCAGTATTTT. Its protein is CAWNRFTDTQYF.

This chain connects TRBV15 to TRBJ2-1; 10 nucleotides line up with TRBD2. Germline loops: CDR1 LNHNV, CDR2 YYDKDF (reference sequence). CDR3 size: 16 residues. Trimming at V came to 0 bases and at J to 7 bases, leaving 6 bases not matched to a gene. CDR3 sequence reads: CATSRDSTSGPNEQFF. CDR3 DNA sequence: TGTGCCACCAGCAGAGATTCGACTAGCGGGCCAAATGAGCAGTTCTTC.

This clone has just one count. The chain links TRBV10-3 to TRBJ2-3; unclear D gene. Trimming pared 6 bases from V and 6 bases from J, leaving 13 bases between. Germline CDR1 ENHRY, CDR2 SYGVKD. This CDR3 is built from 13 residues. The CDR3, as DNA: TGTGCCATCAGCCAAGCACGAGTGGATACGCAGTATTTT. It yields the protein CAISQARVDTQYF.

The gene calls are TRBV7-3 and TRBJ2-1; 13 bases fit TRBD2. The CDR3 length is 15 residues. CDR1 and CDR2 (germline): SGHTA, FQGTGA. J was trimmed by 7 bases and V by 4 bases; bases with no gene match: 4. CDR3 DNA: TGTGCCAGCAGCTCGGGACTAGCGGGACTTAATGAGCAGTTCTTC. Its protein is CASSSGLAGLNEQFF.

This chain joins TRBV6-5 and TRBJ2-5; TRBD2 matches 8 bases. V was clipped by 7 bases and J by 4 bases; unmatched bases: 8. CDR3 size: 14 residues. Germline V gene lookup returns CDR1 MNHEY and CDR2 SVGAGI. CDR3 bases: TGTGCCAGCACCCGCTACGCGGGGGGAGAGACCCAGTACTTC. It translates to CASTRYAGGETQYF.

V is TRBV11-2 and J is TRBJ2-3; 12 nucleotides agree with TRBD2. V was clipped by 2 bases and J by 0 bases; unmatched bases: 3. The CDR3 has 17 residues. Germline CDR1 and CDR2: SGHAT and FQNNGV. CDR3 DNA: TGTGCCAGCAGCTTACGGACTAGCGGGGCGAGCACAGATACGCAGTATTTT. Translating it yields CASSLRTSGASTDTQYF.

The chain employs TRBV5-4 and TRBJ1-2, with 11 bases fitting TRBD1. V lost 1 base to trimming and J lost 2 bases; unmatched junction nucleotides: 1. CDR1 is SGHNT, CDR2 YYREEE, per germline (reference sequence). This CDR3 is 15 amino acids long. The CDR3 bases are TGTGCCAGCAGCTTGAGGACAGGGGGCAACTATGGCTACACCTTC. Protein product: CASSLRTGGNYGYTF. Full variable domain (outside the CDR3, taken from reference TRBV5-4 and TRBJ1-2): ETGVTQSPTHLIKTRGQQVTLRCSSQSGHNTVSWYQQALGQGPQFIFQYYREEENGRGNFPPRFSGLQFPNYSSELNVNALELDDSALYLCASSLRTGGNYGYTFGSGTRLTVV.

V usage is TRBV6-5 and J usage is TRBJ1-1; TRBD1 matches 7 bases. The CDR3 totals 15 residues. Germline CDR1 is MNHEY and CDR2 is SVGAGI. The junction had 6 bases not matched to a gene; V was cut back by 5 bases and J by 0 bases. CDR3 amino acids: CASSPDRALNTEAFF. The CDR3 region has the DNA TGTGCCAGCAGTCCAGACAGGGCCCTGAACACTGAAGCTTTCTTT.

CDR3 nucleotides: TGTGCCAGCAGCCTTGGGGGGCTACAAGAGACCCAGTACTTC. Translation gives CASSLGGLQETQYF. This rearrangement joins TRBV4-2 to TRBJ2-5; tentatively, D is TRBD1 or TRBD2 (6 bases each). With 4 bases removed from V and 2 bases from J, the gap between germline ends came to 11 bases. Germline V CDR1 and CDR2: LGHNA, YNFKEQ. CDR3 length: 14 residues.

This chain joins TRBV5-4 and TRBJ1-1; D uncertain. The germline V and J ends were trimmed by 0 bases and 0 bases, with 6 bases remaining between them. Germline CDR1 reads SGHNT; CDR2 reads YYREEE (reference sequence). CDR3 length: 14 residues. CDR3 loop: CASSLGTMNTEAFF. The CDR3, as DNA: TGTGCCAGCAGCTTGGGGACCATGAACACTGAAGCTTTCTTT.

The rearrangement links TRBV4-2 to TRBJ2-3; 8 bases fit TRBD2. The length of the CDR3 is 13 residues. J lost 10 bases, V lost 3 bases, and 6 bases had no gene match. Germline V gene lookup returns CDR1 LGHNA and CDR2 YNFKEQ. The CDR3 reads CASSHSGTSPQYF. The DNA for the CDR3 is TGTGCCAGCAGCCATAGCGGGACATCGCCGCAGTATTTT.

In nucleotides, the CDR3 is TGTGCCAGCTCACTCCAGTCCCCTAACGGTTCACCCCTCCACTTT. Encoded protein: CASSLQSPNGSPLHF. V usage is TRBV18 and J usage is TRBJ1-6; no reliable D call. V was cut by 4 bases and J by 9 bases, with 16 bases left in between. Germline loops: CDR1 KGHSH, CDR2 LQKENI. The CDR3 is 15 amino acids.

This chain uses TRBV4-1 with TRBJ2-1; 10 nucleotides match TRBD2. J lost 4 bases, V lost 4 bases, and 4 bases had no gene match. This CDR3 has 15 residues. From germline, CDR1 is MGHRA and CDR2 YSYEKL. This CDR3 reads CASSRLAGVYNEQFF. The CDR3 nucleotides read TGCGCCAGCAGCCGGCTAGCGGGAGTTTACAATGAGCAGTTCTTC.

This clone was picked up one time. This sequence joins TRBV7-2 and TRBJ2-5; 7 nucleotides agree with TRBD1. V trimming: 4 bases; J trimming: 5 bases; junction bases outside the gene matches: 4. The germline V gene has CDR1 SGHTA and CDR2 FQGNSA. The CDR3 has 13 amino acids. CDR3 DNA: TGTGCCAGCAGCTCGACAGGGTGGGAGACCCAGTACTTC. It translates to CASSSTGWETQYF.

This clone was counted between two and nine times. The chain carries TRBV7-2 and TRBJ1-1; D is perhaps TRBD1 (5 bases). This CDR3 spans 15 amino acids. The germline CDR1 and CDR2 sequences are SGHTA and FQGNSA. With 5 bases removed from V and 2 bases from J, the gap between germline ends came to 15 bases. The CDR3 region is CASSLRGRVNTEAFF. Written as DNA, the CDR3 is TGTGCCAGCAGCCTCCGAGGCAGGGTAAACACTGAAGCTTTCTTT.

This clone was seen once. The chain has TRBV13 and TRBJ1-2; D uncertain. The CDR3 has 15 residues. From germline, CDR1 is PRHDT and CDR2 FYEKMQ (reference sequence). The V gene lost 1 base and the J gene lost 1 base, with 10 bases spanning the gap. In DNA form, the CDR3 reads TGTGCCAGCAGCTTAGAAGGGCTTCTTAACTATGGCTACACCTTC. Its protein product is CASSLEGLLNYGYTF.

The J gene is TRBJ2-2, the V gene TRBV30; D remains unclear. Trimming pared 4 bases from V and 6 bases from J, leaving 15 bases between. This CDR3 region has 14 residues. Germline lookup yields CDR1 GTSNPN and CDR2 SVGIG (reference sequence). The CDR3 is CAWNVAGFAGELFF. As DNA, the CDR3 is TGTGCCTGGAATGTTGCTGGGTTCGCCGGGGAGCTGTTTTTT. Based on the CDR3 plus reference TRBV30 and TRBJ2-2, the full variable domain is SQTIHQWPATLVQPVGSPLSLECTVEGTSNPNLYWYRQAAGRGLQLLFYSVGIGQISSEVPQNLSASRPQDRQFILSSKKLLLSDSGFYLCAWNVAGFAGELFFGEGSRLTVL.

This chain links TRBV4-1 with TRBJ1-1; D call uncertain. With 3 bases removed from V and 4 bases from J, the gap between germline ends came to 15 bases. Germline V gives CDR1 MGHRA, CDR2 YSYEKL. There are 15 residues in the CDR3. CDR3 nucleotide sequence: TGCGCCAGCAGCCACGTGGGCTACCTGAGCACTGAAGCTTTCTTT. Its translation: CASSHVGYLSTEAFF.

This chain joins TRBV5-4 and TRBJ2-5; D is possibly TRBD2 (5 bases). From germline, CDR1 is SGHNT and CDR2 YYREEE (reference sequence). Deletions cut 1 base from V and 0 bases from J, with 7 bases between. The CDR3 consists of 14 residues. This chain's CDR3 is CASSLPGNQETQYF. DNA of the CDR3: TGTGCCAGCAGCTTGCCCGGGAACCAAGAGACCCAGTACTTC.

This chain links TRBV28 with TRBJ1-4, with D unresolved. This CDR3 spans 14 amino acids. Trimming removed 3 bases at V and 10 bases at J, with 15 bases between. Germline CDR1 is MDHEN and CDR2 is SYDVKM. The CDR3 here is CASSLTLRGGKLFF. The CDR3 region has the DNA TGTGCCAGCAGTTTGACCCTGCGGGGTGGAAAACTGTTTTTT.

The count of this clone is one. The chain combines TRBV18 with TRBJ2-1; the match to TRBD2 covers 13 bases. The CDR3 totals 16 residues. Germline CDR1 and CDR2: KGHSH and LQKENI. With 6 bases clipped from V and 7 bases from J, the junction kept 9 bases outside the gene matches. CDR3 loop: CASSQTSGGAGNEQFF. In DNA form, the CDR3 reads TGTGCCAGCTCTCAAACTAGCGGGGGGGCCGGGAATGAGCAGTTCTTC.

This rearrangement joins TRBV5-5 to TRBJ1-1; D may be TRBD1 (5 bases). Germline V lookup: CDR1 SGHKS, CDR2 YYEKEE (reference sequence). The V end lost 4 bases, the J end lost 1 base, and 11 bases lay between the germline ends. The CDR3 contains 14 residues. CDR3 region: CASSPAGGNTEAFF. Here the CDR3 DNA reads TGTGCCAGCAGCCCGGCGGGGGGGAACACTGAAGCTTTCTTT.

This rearrangement joins TRBV2 to TRBJ1-2, with 10 positions matching TRBD1. V lost 6 bases, J lost 4 bases, and 5 bases stayed unmatched. Germline CDR1 is SNHLY and CDR2 is FYNNEI. The CDR3 spans 14 residues. The CDR3 nucleotides read TGTGCCAGCAGACCGGGACAGGGGTTCTATGGCTACACCTTC. This encodes CASRPGQGFYGYTF. The full variable domain, its missing parts supplied by reference TRBV2 and TRBJ1-2, is EPEVTQTPSHQVTQMGQEVILRCVPISNHLYFYWYRQILGQKVEFLVSFYNNEISEKSEIFDDQFSVERPDGSNFTLKIRSTKLEDSAMYFCASRPGQGFYGYTFGSGTRLTVV.

The chain recombines TRBV6-5 with TRBJ1-6; D is unclear. V was pared by 5 bases and J by 0 bases, with 8 bases between. Germline lookup yields CDR1 MNHEY and CDR2 SVGAGI. The CDR3 covers 15 residues. The DNA of the CDR3 is TGTGCCAGCAGTCGGTTAAGCTCCTATAATTCACCCCTCCACTTT. Translating gives CASSRLSSYNSPLHF.

The gene calls are TRBV5-6 and TRBJ2-1, with TRBD1 identical over 10 bases. The CDR3 has 17 residues. Trimming at V came to 3 bases and at J to 8 bases, leaving 14 bases not matched to a gene. Germline V gene data show CDR1 as SGHDT and CDR2 as YYEEEE. The CDR3 spells CASSSPLRRQGADEQFF. CDR3 DNA: TGTGCCAGCAGCTCCCCCCTCCGTCGACAGGGGGCTGATGAGCAGTTCTTC.

The chain carries TRBV7-6 and TRBJ1-1; a possible D gene is TRBD1 (5 bases). Per germline, CDR1 SGHVS and CDR2 FNYEAQ. V was clipped by 4 bases and J by 5 bases, with 26 bases between them. This CDR3 is 18 amino acids long. CDR3 sequence: CASSSSSRRAFGNTEAFF. DNA of the CDR3: TGTGCCAGCAGCTCAAGCTCCCGCAGGGCATTCGGGAATACTGAAGCTTTCTTT. Supplemented by reference TRBV7-6 and TRBJ1-1, the full variable domain reads GAGVSQSPRYKVTKRGQDVALRCDPISGHVSLYWYRQALGQGPEFLTYFNYEAQQDKSGLPNDRFSAERPEGSISTLTIQRTEQRDSAMYRCASSSSSRRAFGNTEAFFGQGTRLTVV.

The chain combines TRBV4-1 with TRBJ2-5; D is undetermined. V was shortened by 1 base and J by 4 bases, with 10 bases between the two germline ends. The V gene's germline CDR1 is MGHRA and CDR2 YSYEKL. CDR3 size: 14 residues. CDR3 sequence: CASSQGPTRETQYF. The CDR3 DNA reads TGCGCCAGCAGCCAAGGTCCGACTCGAGAGACCCAGTACTTC.

The V gene is TRBV5-1, the J gene TRBJ2-7, with TRBD1 matching over 7 bases. The trim removed 4 bases at V and 5 bases at J, leaving 9 bases unmatched. Germline V gene data show CDR1 as SGHRS and CDR2 as YFSETQ. The CDR3 is made up of 14 amino acids. CDR3 amino acids: CASSTLGTDNEQYF. The CDR3 nucleotides read TGCGCCAGCAGCACCCTAGGGACAGATAACGAGCAGTACTTC.

The V and J genes are TRBV7-2 and TRBJ1-6; D not resolved. Germline values: CDR1 SGHTA, CDR2 FQGNSA. Trimming stripped 5 bases from V and 6 bases from J, with 17 bases between. The CDR3 consists of 16 residues. The CDR3 DNA reads as TGTGCCAGCAGCCCCCGACGGGGAGGGAGTAATTCACCCCTCCACTTT. It specifies CASSPRRGGSNSPLHF.

The chain employs TRBV6-5 and TRBJ2-7; 8 bases are shared with TRBD1. Germline trimming cut 2 bases from V and 5 bases from J; bases unmatched to any gene: 5. CDR3 length: 14 amino acids. The germline CDR1 and CDR2 sequences are MNHEY and SVGAGI. This CDR3 reads CASSYTGQVHEQYF. CDR3 nucleotides: TGTGCCAGCAGTTACACGGGACAGGTCCACGAGCAGTACTTC.